The table lists the clone carrying this T cell receptor (beta chain) with a few counts. Its antigen is still unknown. V lost 5 bases to trimming and J lost 4 bases; unmatched junction nucleotides: 7. Germline V gives CDR1 ENHRY, CDR2 SYGVKD. This CDR3 region has 15 residues. The source of the sample is a study of beta chain features in type 1 diabetes. The whole isolated RNA underwent reverse transcription, so sequencing captured expressed TCRB transcripts. The assay was immunoSEQ multiplex PCR, and TCRdb's table has in-frame clones only and misses some. This sample has under 50,000 clones, with about 66% found just once. Findings and caveats of the study: TCRB CDR3 length was moderately but significantly reduced in all four CD4+ subsets of Type 1 diabetes patients.

The sequencing input was Tregs from blood. This clonotype was obtained from a woman aged 18-29 years with type 1 diabetes. V and J are TRBV10-3 and TRBJ1-4; 7 bases agree with TRBD1. CDR3 loop: CAISNRGPGNEKLFF. In nucleotides, the CDR3 is TGTGCCATCAGTAATAGGGGGCCGGGTAATGAAAAACTGTTTTTT.